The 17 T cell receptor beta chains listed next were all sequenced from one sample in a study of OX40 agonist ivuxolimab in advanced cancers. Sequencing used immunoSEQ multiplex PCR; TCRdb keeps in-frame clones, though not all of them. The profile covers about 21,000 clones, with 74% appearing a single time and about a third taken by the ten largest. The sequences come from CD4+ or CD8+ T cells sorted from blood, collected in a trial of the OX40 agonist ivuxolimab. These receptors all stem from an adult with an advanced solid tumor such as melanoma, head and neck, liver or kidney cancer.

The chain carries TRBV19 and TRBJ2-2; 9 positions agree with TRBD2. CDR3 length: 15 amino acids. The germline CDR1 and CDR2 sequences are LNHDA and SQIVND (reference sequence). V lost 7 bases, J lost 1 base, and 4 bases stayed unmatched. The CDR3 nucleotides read TGTGCCAGTACTCAACTAGCGGGGAACACCGGGGAGCTGTTTTTT. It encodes CASTQLAGNTGELFF.

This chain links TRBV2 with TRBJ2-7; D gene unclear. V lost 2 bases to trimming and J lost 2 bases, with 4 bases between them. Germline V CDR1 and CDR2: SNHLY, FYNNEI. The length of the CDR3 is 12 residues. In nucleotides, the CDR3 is TGTGCCAGCAGTGAACAAGCCTACGAGCAGTACTTC. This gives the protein CASSEQAYEQYF.

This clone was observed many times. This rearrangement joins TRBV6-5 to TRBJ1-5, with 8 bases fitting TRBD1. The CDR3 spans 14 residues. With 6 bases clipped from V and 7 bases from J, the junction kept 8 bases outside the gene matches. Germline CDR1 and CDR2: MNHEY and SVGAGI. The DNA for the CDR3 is TGTGCCAGCAGCCAGGACAGGGAGGCCCAGCCCCAGCATTTT. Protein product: CASSQDREAQPQHF.

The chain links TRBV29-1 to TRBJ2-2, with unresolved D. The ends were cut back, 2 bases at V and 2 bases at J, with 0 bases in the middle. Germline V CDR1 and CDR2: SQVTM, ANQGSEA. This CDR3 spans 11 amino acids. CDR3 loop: CSVENTGELFF. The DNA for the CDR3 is TGCAGCGTTGAAAACACCGGGGAGCTGTTTTTT.

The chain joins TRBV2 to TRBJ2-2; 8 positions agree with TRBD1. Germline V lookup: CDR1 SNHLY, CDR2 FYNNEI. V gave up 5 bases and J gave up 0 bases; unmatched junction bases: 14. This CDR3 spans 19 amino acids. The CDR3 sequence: CASSTLGQGRASNTGELFF. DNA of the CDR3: TGTGCCAGCAGTACACTCGGACAGGGTCGGGCTTCGAACACCGGGGAGCTGTTTTTT.

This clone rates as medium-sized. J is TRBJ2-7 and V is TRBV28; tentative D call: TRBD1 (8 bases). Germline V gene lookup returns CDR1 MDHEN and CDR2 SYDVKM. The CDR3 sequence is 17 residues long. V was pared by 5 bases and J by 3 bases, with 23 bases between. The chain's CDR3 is CASSRGAGGSGSYEQYF. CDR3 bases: TGTGCCAGCAGTCGGGGGGCAGGGGGCAGTGGTAGCTACGAGCAGTACTTC.

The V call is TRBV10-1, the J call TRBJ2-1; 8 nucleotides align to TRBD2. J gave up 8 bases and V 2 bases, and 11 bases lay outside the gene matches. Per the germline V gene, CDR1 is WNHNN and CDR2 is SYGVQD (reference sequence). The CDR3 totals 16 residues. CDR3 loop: CASSEEPSGRADEQFF. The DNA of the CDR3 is TGCGCCAGCAGTGAGGAACCTAGCGGGCGAGCCGATGAGCAGTTCTTC.

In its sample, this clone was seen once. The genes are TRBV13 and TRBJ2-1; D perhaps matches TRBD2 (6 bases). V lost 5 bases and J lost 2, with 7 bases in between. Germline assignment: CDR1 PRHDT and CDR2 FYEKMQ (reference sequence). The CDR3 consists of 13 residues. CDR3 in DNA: TGTGCCAGCAGCCGGAGGGCCTACAATGAGCAGTTCTTC. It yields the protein CASSRRAYNEQFF.

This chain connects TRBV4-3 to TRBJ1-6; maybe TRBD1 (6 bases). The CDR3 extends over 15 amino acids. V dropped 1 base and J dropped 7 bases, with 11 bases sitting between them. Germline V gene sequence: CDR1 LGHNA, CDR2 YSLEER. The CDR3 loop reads CASSQVTGLNSPLHF. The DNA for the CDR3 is TGCGCCAGCAGCCAAGTTACAGGGCTCAATTCACCCCTCCACTTT.

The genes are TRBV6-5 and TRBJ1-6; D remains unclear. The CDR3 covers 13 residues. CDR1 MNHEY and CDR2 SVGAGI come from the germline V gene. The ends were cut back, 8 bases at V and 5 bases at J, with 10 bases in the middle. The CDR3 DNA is TGTGCCAGCCAACAACTGGATAATTCACCCCTCCACTTT. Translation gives CASQQLDNSPLHF.

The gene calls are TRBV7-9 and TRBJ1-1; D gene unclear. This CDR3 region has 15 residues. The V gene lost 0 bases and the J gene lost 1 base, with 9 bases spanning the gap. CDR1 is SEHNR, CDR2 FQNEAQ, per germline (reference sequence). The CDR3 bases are TGTGCCAGCAGCTTAGCTGGTTCAGGGAACACTGAAGCTTTCTTT. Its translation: CASSLAGSGNTEAFF.

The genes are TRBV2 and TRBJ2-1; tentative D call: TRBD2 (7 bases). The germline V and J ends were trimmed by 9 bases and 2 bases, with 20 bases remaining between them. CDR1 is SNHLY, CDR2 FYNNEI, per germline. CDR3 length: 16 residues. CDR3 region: CASGGPGGRTYNEQFF. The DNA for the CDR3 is TGTGCCAGTGGGGGACCGGGGGGCCGTACCTACAATGAGCAGTTCTTC.

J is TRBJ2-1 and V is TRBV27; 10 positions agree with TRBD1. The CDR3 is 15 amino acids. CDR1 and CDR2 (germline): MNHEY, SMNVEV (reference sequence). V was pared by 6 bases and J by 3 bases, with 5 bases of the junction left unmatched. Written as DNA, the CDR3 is TGTGCCAGCAGCCTTGGGACAGGGGTCTACAATGAGCAGTTCTTC. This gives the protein CASSLGTGVYNEQFF.

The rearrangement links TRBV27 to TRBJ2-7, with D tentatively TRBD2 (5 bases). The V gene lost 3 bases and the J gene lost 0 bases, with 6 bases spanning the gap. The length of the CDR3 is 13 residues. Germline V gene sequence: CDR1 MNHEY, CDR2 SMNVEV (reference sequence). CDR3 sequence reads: CASSFRDSYEQYF. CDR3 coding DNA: TGTGCCAGCAGTTTCCGGGACTCCTACGAGCAGTACTTC.

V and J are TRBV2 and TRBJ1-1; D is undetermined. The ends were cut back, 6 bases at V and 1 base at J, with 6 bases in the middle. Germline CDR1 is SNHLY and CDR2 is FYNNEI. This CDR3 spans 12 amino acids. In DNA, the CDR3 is TGTGCCAGCAGGGAATGGAACACTGAAGCTTTCTTT. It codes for CASREWNTEAFF. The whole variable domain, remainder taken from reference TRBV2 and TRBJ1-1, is EPEVTQTPSHQVTQMGQEVILRCVPISNHLYFYWYRQILGQKVEFLVSFYNNEISEKSEIFDDQFSVERPDGSNFTLKIRSTKLEDSAMYFCASREWNTEAFFGQGTRLTVV.

As DNA, the CDR3 is TGTGCTAGTGGTGGGGACTACATGAACACTGAAGCTTTCTTT. It is translated as CASGGDYMNTEAFF. V gene TRBV12-5 combines with J gene TRBJ1-1; D is possibly TRBD1 (5 bases). The CDR3 length is 14 residues. V lost 5 bases to trimming and J lost 0 bases, with 10 bases between them. CDR1 and CDR2 from the germline V gene are LGHNT and FRNRAP.

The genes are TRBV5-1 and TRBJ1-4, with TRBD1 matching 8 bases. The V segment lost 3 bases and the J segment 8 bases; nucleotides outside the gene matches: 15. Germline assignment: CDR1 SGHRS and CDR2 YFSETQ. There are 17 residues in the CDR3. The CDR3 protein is CASSYRGSTGGREKLFF. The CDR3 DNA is TGCGCCAGCAGCTACCGCGGGAGTACAGGGGGTAGGGAAAAACTGTTTTTT.